This TCR beta chain was recovered during a study of blood T cell repertoires in COVID-19. Trimming shortened V by 1 base and J by 2 bases, and 9 bases separated the two germline ends. Germline V gene lookup returns CDR1 LGHDT and CDR2 YNNKEL (reference sequence). The CDR3 length is 14 residues. Measured with immunoSEQ multiplex PCR; TCRdb has only the in-frame clones, and not every one. Among 310,000 or so clones listed, more than 80% were seen once. The clonotype originates from a young man who had recovered from COVID-19. The sequenced sample was peripheral blood. V and J are TRBV3-1 (or the pseudogene TRBV3-2) and TRBJ2-7; D call uncertain. CDR3 sequence (DNA): TGTGCCAGCAGCCAAGTAGTGCCTGCCTACGAGCAGTACTTC. It is translated as CASSQVVPAYEQYF.